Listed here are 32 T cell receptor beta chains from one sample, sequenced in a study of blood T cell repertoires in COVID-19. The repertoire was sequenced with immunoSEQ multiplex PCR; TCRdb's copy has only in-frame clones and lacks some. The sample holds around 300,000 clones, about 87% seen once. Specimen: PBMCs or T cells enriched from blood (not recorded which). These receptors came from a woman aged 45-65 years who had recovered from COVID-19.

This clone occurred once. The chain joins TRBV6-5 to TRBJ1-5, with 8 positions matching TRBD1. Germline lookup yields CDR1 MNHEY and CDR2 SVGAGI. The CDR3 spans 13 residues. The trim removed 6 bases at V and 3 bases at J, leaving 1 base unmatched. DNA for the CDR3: TGTGCCAGCAGGACAGGGGACAATCAGCCCCAGCATTTT. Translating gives CASRTGDNQPQHF.

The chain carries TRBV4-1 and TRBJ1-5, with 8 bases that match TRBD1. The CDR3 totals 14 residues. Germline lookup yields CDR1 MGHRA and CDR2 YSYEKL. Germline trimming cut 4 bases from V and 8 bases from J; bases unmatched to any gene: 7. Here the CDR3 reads CASSPEQGAKPQHF. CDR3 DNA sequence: TGCGCCAGCAGCCCGGAGCAGGGGGCGAAGCCCCAGCATTTT.

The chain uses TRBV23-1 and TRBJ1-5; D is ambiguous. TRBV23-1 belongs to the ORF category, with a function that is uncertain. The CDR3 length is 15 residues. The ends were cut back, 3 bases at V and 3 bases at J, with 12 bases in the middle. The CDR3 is CASSHSRRFNQPQHF. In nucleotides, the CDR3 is TGCGCCAGCAGTCATTCGAGGCGTTTCAATCAGCCCCAGCATTTT.

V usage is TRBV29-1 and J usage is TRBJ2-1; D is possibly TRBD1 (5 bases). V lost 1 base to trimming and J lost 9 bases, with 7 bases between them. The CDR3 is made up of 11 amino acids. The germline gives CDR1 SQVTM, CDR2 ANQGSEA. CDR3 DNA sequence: TGCAGCGTTGAAGGGGGCGGTGAGCAGTTCTTC. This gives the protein CSVEGGGEQFF.

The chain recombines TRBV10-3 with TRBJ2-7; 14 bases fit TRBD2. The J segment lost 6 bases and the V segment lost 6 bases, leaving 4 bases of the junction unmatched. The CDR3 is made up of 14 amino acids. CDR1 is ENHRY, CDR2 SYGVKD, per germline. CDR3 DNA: TGTGCCATCAGGGGACTAGCGGGAGTAGGCGAGCAGTACTTC. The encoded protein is CAIRGLAGVGEQYF.

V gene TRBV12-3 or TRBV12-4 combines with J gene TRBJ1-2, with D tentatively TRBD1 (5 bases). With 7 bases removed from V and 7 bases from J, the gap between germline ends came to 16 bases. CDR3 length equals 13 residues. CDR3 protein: CASKRNGGAGYTF. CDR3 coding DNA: TGTGCCAGCAAACGAAACGGAGGGGCTGGCTACACCTTC.

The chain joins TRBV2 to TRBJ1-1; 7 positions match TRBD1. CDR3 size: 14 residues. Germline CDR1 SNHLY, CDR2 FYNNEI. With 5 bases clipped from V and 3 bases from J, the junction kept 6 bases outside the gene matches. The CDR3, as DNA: TGTGCCAGCAGTCTGACAGGGTTCGACACTGAAGCTTTCTTT. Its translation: CASSLTGFDTEAFF.

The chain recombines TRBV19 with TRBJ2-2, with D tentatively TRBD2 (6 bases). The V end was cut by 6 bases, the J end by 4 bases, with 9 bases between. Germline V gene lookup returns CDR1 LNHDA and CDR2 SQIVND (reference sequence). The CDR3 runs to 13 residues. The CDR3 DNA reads TGTGCCAGTAGGTTACTAGCCACCGGGGAGCTGTTTTTT. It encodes CASRLLATGELFF.

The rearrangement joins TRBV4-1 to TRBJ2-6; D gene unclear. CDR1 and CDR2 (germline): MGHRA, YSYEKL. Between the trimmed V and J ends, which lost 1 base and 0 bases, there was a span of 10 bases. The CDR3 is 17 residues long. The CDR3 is CASSQVATLSGANVLTF. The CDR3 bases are TGCGCCAGCAGCCAAGTAGCCACCCTCTCTGGGGCCAACGTCCTGACTTTC.

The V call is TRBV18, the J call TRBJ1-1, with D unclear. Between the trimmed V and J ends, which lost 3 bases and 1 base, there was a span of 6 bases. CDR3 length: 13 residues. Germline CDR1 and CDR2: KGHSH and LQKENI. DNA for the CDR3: TGTGCCAGCTCACCCCAGAAGAACACTGAAGCTTTCTTT. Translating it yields CASSPQKNTEAFF.

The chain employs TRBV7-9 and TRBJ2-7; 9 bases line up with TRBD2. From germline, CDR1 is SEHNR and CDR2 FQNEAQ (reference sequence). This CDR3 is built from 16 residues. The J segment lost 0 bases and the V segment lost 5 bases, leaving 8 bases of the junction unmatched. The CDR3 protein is CASSPTSGRLSYEQYF. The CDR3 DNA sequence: TGTGCCAGCAGCCCAACTAGCGGGCGTCTCTCCTACGAGCAGTACTTC.

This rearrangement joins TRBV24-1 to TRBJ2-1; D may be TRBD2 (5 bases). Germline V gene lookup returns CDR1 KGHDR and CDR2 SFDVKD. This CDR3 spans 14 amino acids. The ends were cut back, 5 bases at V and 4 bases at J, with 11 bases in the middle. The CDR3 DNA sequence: TGTGCCACCAGTGGGGCGGGCCTTTACAATGAGCAGTTCTTC. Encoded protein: CATSGAGLYNEQFF.

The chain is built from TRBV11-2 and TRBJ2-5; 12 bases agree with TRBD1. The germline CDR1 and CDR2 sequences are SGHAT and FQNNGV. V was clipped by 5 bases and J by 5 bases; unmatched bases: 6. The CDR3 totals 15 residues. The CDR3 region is CASSPGTGGRETQYF. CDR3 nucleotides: TGTGCCAGCAGCCCCGGGACAGGGGGCAGGGAGACCCAGTACTTC.

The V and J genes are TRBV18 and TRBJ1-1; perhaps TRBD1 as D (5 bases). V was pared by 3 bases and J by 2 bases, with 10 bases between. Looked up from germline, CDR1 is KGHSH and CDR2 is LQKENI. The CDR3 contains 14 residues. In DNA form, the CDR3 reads TGTGCCAGCTCACCGGGGGGGGGAAACACTGAAGCTTTCTTT. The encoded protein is CASSPGGGNTEAFF.

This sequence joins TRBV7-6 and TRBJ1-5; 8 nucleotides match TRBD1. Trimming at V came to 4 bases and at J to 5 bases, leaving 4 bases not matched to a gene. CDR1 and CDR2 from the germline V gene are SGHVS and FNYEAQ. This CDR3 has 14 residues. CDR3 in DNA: TGTGCCAGCAGCTCACAGGGGGTCGATCAGCCCCAGCATTTT. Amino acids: CASSSQGVDQPQHF.

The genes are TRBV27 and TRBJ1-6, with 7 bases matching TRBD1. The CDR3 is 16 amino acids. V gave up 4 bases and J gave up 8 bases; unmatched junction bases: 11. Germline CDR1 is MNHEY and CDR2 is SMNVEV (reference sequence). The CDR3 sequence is CASSYTRGKGDSPLHF. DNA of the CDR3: TGTGCCAGCAGTTATACCAGGGGGAAGGGTGATTCACCCCTCCACTTT.

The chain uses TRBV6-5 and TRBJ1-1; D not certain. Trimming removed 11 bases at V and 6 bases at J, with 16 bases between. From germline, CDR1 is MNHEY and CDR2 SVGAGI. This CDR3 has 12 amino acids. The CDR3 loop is CAAHLSRSEAFF. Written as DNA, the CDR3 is TGTGCCGCCCATTTAAGCCGATCTGAAGCTTTCTTT.

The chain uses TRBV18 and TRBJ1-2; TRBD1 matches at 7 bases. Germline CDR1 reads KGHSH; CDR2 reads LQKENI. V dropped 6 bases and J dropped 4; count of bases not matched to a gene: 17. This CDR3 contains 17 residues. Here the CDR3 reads CASSEKGQTEGAYGYTF. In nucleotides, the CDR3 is TGTGCCAGCTCGGAAAAGGGACAGACTGAAGGGGCCTATGGCTACACCTTC.

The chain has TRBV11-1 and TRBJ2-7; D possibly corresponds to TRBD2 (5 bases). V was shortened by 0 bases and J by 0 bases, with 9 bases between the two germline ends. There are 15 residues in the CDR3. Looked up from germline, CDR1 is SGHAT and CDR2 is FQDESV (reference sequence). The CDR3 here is CASSLAERPSYEQYF. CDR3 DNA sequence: TGTGCCAGCAGCTTAGCGGAGCGGCCCTCCTACGAGCAGTACTTC.

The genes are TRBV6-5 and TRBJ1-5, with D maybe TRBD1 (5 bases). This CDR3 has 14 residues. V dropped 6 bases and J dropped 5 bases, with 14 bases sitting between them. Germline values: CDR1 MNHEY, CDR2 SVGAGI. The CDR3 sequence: CASSETVPYQPQHF. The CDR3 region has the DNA TGTGCCAGCAGCGAGACAGTTCCCTATCAGCCCCAGCATTTT.

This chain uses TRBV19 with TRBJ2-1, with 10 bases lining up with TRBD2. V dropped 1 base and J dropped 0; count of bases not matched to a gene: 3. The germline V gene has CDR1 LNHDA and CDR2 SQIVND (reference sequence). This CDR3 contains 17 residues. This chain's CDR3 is CASSIAASGSSYNEQFF. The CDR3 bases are TGTGCCAGTAGTATAGCGGCTAGCGGGAGCTCCTACAATGAGCAGTTCTTC.

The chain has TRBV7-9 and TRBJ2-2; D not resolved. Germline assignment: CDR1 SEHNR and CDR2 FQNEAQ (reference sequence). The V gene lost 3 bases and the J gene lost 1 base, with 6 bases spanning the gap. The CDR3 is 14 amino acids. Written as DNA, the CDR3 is TGTGCCAGCAGCTTGCGAGGGAACACCGGGGAGCTGTTTTTT. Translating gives CASSLRGNTGELFF.

The CDR3 region is CASSPGQGPTNTEAFF. CDR3 coding DNA: TGTGCCAGCTCACCGGGACAGGGGCCCACGAACACTGAAGCTTTCTTT. The chain couples TRBV18 to TRBJ1-1; 10 bases map to TRBD1. J gave up 1 base and V 3 bases, and 5 bases lay outside the gene matches. The CDR3 is made up of 16 amino acids. Germline-derived CDR1 and CDR2 are KGHSH and LQKENI.

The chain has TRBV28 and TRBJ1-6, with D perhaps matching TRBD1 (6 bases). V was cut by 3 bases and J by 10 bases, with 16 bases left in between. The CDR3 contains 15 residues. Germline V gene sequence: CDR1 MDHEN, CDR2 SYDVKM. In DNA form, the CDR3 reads TGTGCCAGCAGTTTGTTTTCAGGGGTTTTATCACCCCTCCACTTT. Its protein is CASSLFSGVLSPLHF.

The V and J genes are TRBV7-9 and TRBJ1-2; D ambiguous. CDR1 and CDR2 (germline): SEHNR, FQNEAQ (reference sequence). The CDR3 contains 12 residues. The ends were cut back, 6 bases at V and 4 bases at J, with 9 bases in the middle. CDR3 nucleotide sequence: TGTGCCAGCAGTGAGGGAACCTATGGCTACACCTTC. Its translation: CASSEGTYGYTF.

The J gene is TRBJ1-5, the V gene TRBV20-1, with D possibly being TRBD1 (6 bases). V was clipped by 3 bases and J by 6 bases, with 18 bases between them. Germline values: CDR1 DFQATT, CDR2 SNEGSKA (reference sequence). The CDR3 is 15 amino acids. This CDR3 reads CSASGFGGPSQPQHF. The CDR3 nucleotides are TGCAGTGCTAGTGGTTTCGGGGGGCCGAGTCAGCCCCAGCATTTT.

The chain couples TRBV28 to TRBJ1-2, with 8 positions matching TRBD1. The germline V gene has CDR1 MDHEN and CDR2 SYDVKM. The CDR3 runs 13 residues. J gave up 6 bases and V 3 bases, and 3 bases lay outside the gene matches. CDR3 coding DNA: TGTGCCAGCAGTTTGGACAGGGTCGATGGCTACACCTTC. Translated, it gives CASSLDRVDGYTF.

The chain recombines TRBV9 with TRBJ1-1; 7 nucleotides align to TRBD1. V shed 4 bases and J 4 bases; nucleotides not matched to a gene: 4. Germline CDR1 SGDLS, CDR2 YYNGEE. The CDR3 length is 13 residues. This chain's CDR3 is CASSRGLSTEAFF. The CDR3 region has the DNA TGTGCCAGCAGCAGGGGGCTGAGCACTGAAGCTTTCTTT.

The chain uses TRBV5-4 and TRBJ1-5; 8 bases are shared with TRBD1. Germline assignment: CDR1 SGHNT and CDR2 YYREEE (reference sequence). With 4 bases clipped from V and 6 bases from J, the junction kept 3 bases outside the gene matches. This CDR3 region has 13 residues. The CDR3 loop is CASSTDRVQPQHF. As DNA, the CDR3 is TGTGCCAGCAGCACGGACAGGGTTCAGCCCCAGCATTTT.

CDR3 protein: CASSIGLFYEQYF. The CDR3 coding sequence is TGTGCCAGTAGTATAGGCCTATTCTACGAGCAGTACTTC. The V call is TRBV19, the J call TRBJ2-7; D is unresolved. V was pared by 1 base and J by 3 bases, with 7 bases between. The CDR3 totals 13 residues. The germline V gene has CDR1 LNHDA and CDR2 SQIVND (reference sequence).

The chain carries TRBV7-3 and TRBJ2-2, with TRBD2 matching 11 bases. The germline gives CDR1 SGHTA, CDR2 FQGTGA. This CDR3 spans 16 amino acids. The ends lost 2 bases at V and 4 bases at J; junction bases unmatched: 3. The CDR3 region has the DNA TGTGCCAGCAGCTTACAGACTAGCGGGGCCACCGGGGAGCTGTTTTTT. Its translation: CASSLQTSGATGELFF.

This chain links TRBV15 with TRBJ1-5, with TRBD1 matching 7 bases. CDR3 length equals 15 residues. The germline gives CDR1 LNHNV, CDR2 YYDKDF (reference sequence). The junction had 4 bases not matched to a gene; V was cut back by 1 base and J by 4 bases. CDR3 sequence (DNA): TGTGCCACCAGCAGAGGGCGACAGGGAAATCAGCCCCAGCATTTT. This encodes CATSRGRQGNQPQHF.